This T cell receptor beta chain was observed in a study of blood T cell repertoires in COVID-19. TCRdb's table, derived via immunoSEQ multiplex PCR, lists solely in-frame clones and lacks some. The sample has some 300,000 clones, approximately 88% seen once. This clone was recorded once. Participants' own reports of clinical history determined their cohort assignment. Per the germline V gene, CDR1 is SGHRS and CDR2 is YFSETQ. V lost 8 bases, J lost 5 bases, and 16 bases lay in between. The CDR3 extends over 13 amino acids. The V gene is TRBV5-1, the J gene TRBJ2-5; D is perhaps TRBD1 (5 bases). This clonotype originated in a woman aged 25 to 39 who had recovered from COVID-19. The sample taken for sequencing was PBMCs or T cells enriched from blood (not recorded which). The CDR3 DNA reads as TGCGCCAGTGGTGTCAGGGATGGGGAGACCCAGTACTTC. The encoded protein is CASGVRDGETQYF.